This T cell receptor (beta chain) was sequenced for a study of OX40 agonist ivuxolimab in advanced cancers. The overall study: As their treatment, patients were administered ivuxolimab, an agonistic anti-OX40 (CD134) antibody. Under the entry rules, prior anti-PD-1, anti-PD-L1 or anti-CTLA-4 therapy was allowed, and 35% to 40% had some. Administration of intravenous ivuxolimab to patients occurred every 2 weeks at 0.01 to 10 mg/kg.

Germline CDR1 MDHEN, CDR2 SYDVKM. The CDR3 loop spans 11 amino acids. Trimming cost V 3 bases and J 3 bases, with 3 bases left between them. Generated by immunoSEQ multiplex PCR, the TCRdb table keeps only in-frame clones and is missing some. The repertoire has tens of thousands of clones, about 87% of them found once; the top ten carry more than 0.85%. The sample was CD4+ or CD8+ T cells sorted from blood, taken in a trial of the OX40 agonist ivuxolimab. The TCR sequence derives from an adult with an advanced solid tumor such as melanoma, head and neck, liver or kidney cancer. This chain joins TRBV28 and TRBJ2-7; no clear D. CDR3 DNA: TGTGCCAGCAGTTTGGGCTACGAGCAGTACTTC. This codes for CASSLGYEQYF.